These 8 T cell receptor beta chains were all obtained from the same sample, sequenced in a study of OX40 agonist ivuxolimab in advanced cancers. Produced via immunoSEQ multiplex PCR; TCRdb's table is partial and in-frame only. The sample holds approximately 60,000 clones, approximately 84% seen once. The sequencing used CD4+ or CD8+ T cells sorted from blood, collected in a trial of the OX40 agonist ivuxolimab. These receptors all come from an adult with an advanced solid tumor such as melanoma, head and neck, liver or kidney cancer.

This clone was recorded once. The rearrangement uses TRBV19 and TRBJ2-7, with 11 bases fitting TRBD1. The CDR3 spans 15 residues. The germline CDR1 and CDR2 sequences are LNHDA and SQIVND (reference sequence). V trimming: 4 bases; J trimming: 7 bases; junction bases outside the gene matches: 9. The CDR3 DNA follows: TGTGCCAGTAGTAATCCGGGACAGGGGGTGCGGGAGCAGTACTTC. It yields the protein CASSNPGQGVREQYF.

The V and J genes are TRBV30 and TRBJ2-3; TRBD1 might be the D (5 bases). The CDR3 has 15 residues. Germline lookup yields CDR1 GTSNPN and CDR2 SVGIG (reference sequence). Between the trimmed V and J ends, which lost 3 bases and 0 bases, there was a span of 13 bases. The CDR3 bases are TGTGCCTGGAGACAGACAGCCCCGAGCACAGATACGCAGTATTTT. The encoded protein is CAWRQTAPSTDTQYF. Full variable domain (outside the CDR3, taken from reference TRBV30 and TRBJ2-3): SQTIHQWPATLVQPVGSPLSLECTVEGTSNPNLYWYRQAAGRGLQLLFYSVGIGQISSEVPQNLSASRPQDRQFILSSKKLLLSDSGFYLCAWRQTAPSTDTQYFGPGTRLTVL.

This clone is medium-sized by share. This chain joins TRBV19 and TRBJ1-2; no definite D call. Germline V lookup: CDR1 LNHDA, CDR2 SQIVND (reference sequence). This CDR3 is built from 15 residues. Deletions cut 5 bases from V and 1 base from J, with 14 bases between. CDR3 nucleotides: TGTGCCAGTAGTCCGGACTTCGGCCTTAACTATGGCTACACCTTC. As protein: CASSPDFGLNYGYTF. Complete variable domain (other parts from reference TRBV19 and TRBJ1-2): DGGITQSPKYLFRKEGQNVTLSCEQNLNHDAMYWYRQDPGQGLRLIYYSQIVNDFQKGDIAEGYSVSREKKESFPLTVTSAQKNPTAFYLCASSPDFGLNYGYTFGSGTRLTVV.

As for this clone: The junction differs from germline at one of its ends, possibly a read error. The J gene is TRBJ1-2, the V gene TRBV14; possibly TRBD1 for D (6 bases). The CDR3 is 12 amino acids. Germline CDR1 SGHDN, CDR2 FVKESK. CDR3 loop: CASSQVRGAVRF. CDR3 coding DNA: TGTGCCAGCAGCCAAGTCCGGGGGGCAGTTCGCTTC. Full variable domain (remainder filled in from reference TRBV14 and TRBJ1-2): EAGVTQFPSHSVIEKGQTVTLRCDPISGHDNLYWYRRVMGKEIKFLLHFVKESKQDESGMPNNRFLAERTGGTYSTLKVQPAELEDSGVYFCASSQVRGAVRFGSGTRLTVV.

The chain carries TRBV14 and TRBJ2-1, with 9 positions matching TRBD1. In germline, CDR1 is SGHDN, CDR2 FVKESK. V dropped 4 bases and J dropped 5; count of bases not matched to a gene: 9. The CDR3 loop spans 16 amino acids. CDR3 region: CASSRLWTGDHNEQFF. The CDR3 DNA sequence: TGTGCCAGCAGCCGTCTATGGACAGGGGATCACAATGAGCAGTTCTTC.

The chain links TRBV5-6 to TRBJ1-2; the match to TRBD1 covers 7 bases. The CDR3 spans 15 residues. V lost 0 bases to trimming and J lost 2 bases; unmatched junction nucleotides: 4. Germline V gene lookup returns CDR1 SGHDT and CDR2 YYEEEE. The CDR3 DNA sequence: TGTGCCAGCAGCTTGGAAGGGGGCGGGAACTATGGCTACACCTTC. Residues: CASSLEGGGNYGYTF.

The V call is TRBV2, the J call TRBJ2-7; D gene unclear. This CDR3 is built from 12 residues. Trimming stripped 7 bases from V and 0 bases from J, with 7 bases between. The V gene's germline CDR1 is SNHLY and CDR2 FYNNEI. The CDR3 bases are TGTGCCAGCAAGGCGGCCTCCTACGAGCAGTACTTC. As protein: CASKAASYEQYF.

The chain has TRBV21-1 and TRBJ2-5; TRBD2, the table's D call, lacks a check against the DNA. TRBV21-1 is an annotated pseudogene. CDR3 length: 16 amino acids. CDR3: CASSNVGLEFQETQYF. The DNA for the CDR3 is TGTGCCAGCAGCAACGTGGGACTAGAGTTCCAAGAGACCCAGTACTTC.